The rows below give T cell receptor beta chains drawn from one sample of a study of T-cell reconstitution after alpha-beta-depleted transplantation in children. MiXCR, applied by TCRdb to the PCR reads, yields one record per CDR3 protein. The table has 130,000 to 150,000 distinct CDR3 sequences, around 9% seen once; the top ten hold 15% to 20%. This material consisted of PBMCs, mostly from graft donor cells, taken 180 days after TCRalphabeta/CD19-depleted stem cell transplant. The receptors derive from a female patient between 2 and 10 years old who had a stem cell transplant for congenital amegakaryocytic thrombocytopenia, so the T cells may come from the graft donor. Both conserved end residues are part of each CDR3. The order of the fields is V gene, D gene, clone size, J gene, CDR3 DNA, CDR3 protein. A D gene is named only where the DNA matches it firmly. Clone size is not always given. Where it is, it says once, few, many or a class for expanded clones.

TRBV5-1,TRBD2,NA,TRBJ2-1,TGCGCCAGCAGGACGGGGGGGCCCTACAATGAGCAGTTCTTC,CASRTGGPYNEQFF
TRBV12-3/TRBV12-4,NA,few,TRBJ2-5,TGTGCCAGCAGTTTGTATCCCCAAGAGACCCAGTACTTC,CASSLYPQETQYF
TRBV12-3/TRBV12-4,TRBD1,many,TRBJ2-7,TGTGCCAGCACGCTGACAGGGGTTGTCTACGAGCAGTACTTC,CASTLTGVVYEQYF
TRBV20-1,NA,many,TRBJ1-1,TGCAGTGCTAGGCGGGGAGGGGGAAACAATGAAGCTTTCTTT,CSARRGGGNNEAFF
TRBV6-2/TRBV6-3,NA,few,TRBJ2-5,TGTGCCAGCAGTTTATTACCGGCCCCTAGCATTGGCTTTGGAGAGACCCAGTACTTC,CASSLLPAPSIGFGETQYF
TRBV28,TRBD2,many,TRBJ2-4,TGTGCCAGCAGTTTTAGCGGGGGGCAACTAGCCAAAAACATTCAGTACTTC,CASSFSGGQLAKNIQYF
TRBV4-3,NA,few,TRBJ1-1,TGCGCCAGCAGCCTCAAATGGGGCAGAAACACTGAAGCTTTCTTT,CASSLKWGRNTEAFF
TRBV20-1,NA,many,TRBJ2-7,TGCAGTGCTAGAGATTCGGCCCTACAGGGCTACGAGCAGTACTTC,CSARDSALQGYEQYF
TRBV10-3,NA,many,TRBJ2-6,TGTGCCATCAGTGATCGGGGTCTCACTGGGGCCAACGTCCTGACTTTC,CAISDRGLTGANVLTF
TRBV20-1,TRBD1,many,TRBJ2-1,TGCAGTGCTAGTGGAGGACAGGAATACAATGAGCAGTTCTTC,CSASGGQEYNEQFF
TRBV18,NA,many,TRBJ2-1,TGTGCCAGCTCACTTCGACAGGACTCCTACAATGAGCAGTTCTTC,CASSLRQDSYNEQFF
TRBV2,NA,many,TRBJ2-3,TGTGCCAGCAGTGTGTCCGCATCACAGTATTTT,CASSVSASQYF